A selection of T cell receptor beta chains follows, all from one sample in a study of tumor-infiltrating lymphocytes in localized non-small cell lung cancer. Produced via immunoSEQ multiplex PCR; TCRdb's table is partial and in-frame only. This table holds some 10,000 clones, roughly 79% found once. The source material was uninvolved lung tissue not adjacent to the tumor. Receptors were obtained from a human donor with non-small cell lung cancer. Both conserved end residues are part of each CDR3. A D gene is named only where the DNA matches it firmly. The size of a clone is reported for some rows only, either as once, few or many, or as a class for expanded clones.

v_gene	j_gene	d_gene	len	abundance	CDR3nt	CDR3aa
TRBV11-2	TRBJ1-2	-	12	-	TGTGCCAGCAGCTTAACACCTTATGGCTACACCTTC	CASSLTPYGYTF
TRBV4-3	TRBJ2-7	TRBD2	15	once	TGCGCCAGCAGCCGTCAGGGAGGGAGAGGGTACGAGCAGTACTTC	CASSRQGGRGYEQYF
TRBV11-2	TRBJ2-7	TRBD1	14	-	TGTGCCAGCAGCTTGGGACAGGGGGCTTACGAGCAGTACTTC	CASSLGQGAYEQYF
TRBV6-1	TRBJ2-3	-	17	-	TGTGCCAGCAGTGCTAACCCGACTAGAGTAAGCACAGATACGCAGTATTTT	CASSANPTRVSTDTQYF
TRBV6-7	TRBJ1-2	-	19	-	TGTGCCAGCAGTTACTCCTATGGGACGGAATGGAACCCAGGCTCTGGCTACACCTTC	CASSYSYGTEWNPGSGYTF
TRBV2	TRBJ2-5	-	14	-	TGTGCCAGCAGTGCCCGAGGGCAGGGTGAGACCCAGTACTTC	CASSARGQGETQYF
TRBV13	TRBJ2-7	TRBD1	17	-	TGTGCCAGCAGCTTAGGAGGGTTAGCCGACAGGGCCTACGAGCAGTACTTC	CASSLGGLADRAYEQYF
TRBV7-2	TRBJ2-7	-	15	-	TGTGCCAGCAGCCTAACTAGATCCCCCACAGACGAGCAGTACTTC	CASSLTRSPTDEQYF
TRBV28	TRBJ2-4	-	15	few	TGTGCCAGCAGTTACCCGTCGGTAGCCAAAAACATTCAGTACTTC	CASSYPSVAKNIQYF
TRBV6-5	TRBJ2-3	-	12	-	TGTGCCAGCTCTTCCCAATCGGACGGGCAGTATTTT	CASSSQSDGQYF
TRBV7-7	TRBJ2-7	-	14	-	TGTGCTAGCAGCCAATCTTTCCTCTCCTACGAGCAGTACTTC	CASSQSFLSYEQYF
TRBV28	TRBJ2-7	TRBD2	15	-	TGTGCCAGCACCATGGGGGGGAGCCTCTCCTACGAGCAGTACTTC	CASTMGGSLSYEQYF
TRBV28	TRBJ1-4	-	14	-	TGTGCCAGCAGTTCGCGAACAGGGAATGAAAAACTGTTTTTT	CASSSRTGNEKLFF
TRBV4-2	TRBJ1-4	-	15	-	TGTGCCAGCAGCCAGTATACGGGACGAAGCGAAAAACTGTTTTTT	CASSQYTGRSEKLFF
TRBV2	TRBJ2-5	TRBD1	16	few	TGTGCCAGCAGTTCTGGACAGGGAGCTGGGACGGAGACCCAGTACTTC	CASSSGQGAGTETQYF
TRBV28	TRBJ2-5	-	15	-	TGTGCCAGCAGTTTAGAACGTATGTACAAAGAGACCCAGTACTTC	CASSLERMYKETQYF
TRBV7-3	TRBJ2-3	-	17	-	TGTGCCAGCAGCTCATCCCTATCTGTGGGCCGTCGCGATACGCAGTATTTT	CASSSSLSVGRRDTQYF
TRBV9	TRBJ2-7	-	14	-	TGTGCCAGCAGCCTTGGGTCCTCTCCCTACGAGCAGTACTTC	CASSLGSSPYEQYF
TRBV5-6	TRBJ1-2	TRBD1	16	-	TGTGCCAGCTCCCTCCGGGGGACAGCGTGGGTAAGGGGCTACACCTTC	CASSLRGTAWVRGYTF
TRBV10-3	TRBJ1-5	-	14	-	TGTGCCATCAGTGAGGGGACTGCAGATCAGCCCCAGCATTTT	CAISEGTADQPQHF
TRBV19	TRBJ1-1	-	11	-	TGTGCCAGTAGGGATGTAACTGAAGCTTTCTTT	CASRDVTEAFF
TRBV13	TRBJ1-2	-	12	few	TGTGCCAGCAGCTTACGACGGGAAGGCTACACCTTC	CASSLRREGYTF
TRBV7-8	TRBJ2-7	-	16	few	TGTGCCAGCAGCTTCAAGCAGCGTGGTTACTCCTACGAGCAGTACTTC	CASSFKQRGYSYEQYF
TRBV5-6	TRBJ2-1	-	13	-	TGTGCCAGCAGCTTGGGATTCACCAATGAGCAGTTCTTC	CASSLGFTNEQFF
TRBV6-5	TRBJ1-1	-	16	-	TGTGCCAGCAGATACCGCCGGGACTACTTGAACACTGAAGCTTTCTTT	CASRYRRDYLNTEAFF
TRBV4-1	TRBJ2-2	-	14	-	TGCGCCAGCAGCCACCTAGGGTTCACCGGGGAGCTGTTTTTT	CASSHLGFTGELFF
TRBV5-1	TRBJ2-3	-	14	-	TGCGCCAGCAGCTCCCTAGGGGATAAAGATACGCAGTATTTT	CASSSLGDKDTQYF
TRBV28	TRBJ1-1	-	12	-	TGTGCCAGCTTCCCCTCGGGGGATGAAGCTTTCTTT	CASFPSGDEAFF
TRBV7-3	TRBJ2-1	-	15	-	TGTGCCAGCAGTCCGACTAGGGGAGGAGGGGGTGAGCAGTTCTTC	CASSPTRGGGGEQFF
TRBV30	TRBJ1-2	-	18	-	TGTGCCTGGAGCGCCCGAGACCGACCGACGCCGGCTAACTATGGCTACACCTTC	CAWSARDRPTPANYGYTF
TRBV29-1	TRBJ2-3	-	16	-	TGCAGCGCTTCTTGGGGGGCGGGCCCTAGCACAGATACGCAGTATTTT	CSASWGAGPSTDTQYF
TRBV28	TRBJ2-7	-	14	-	TGTGCCAGTAGGCGCCAGGTGGGGGGCCACGAGCAGTACTTC	CASRRQVGGHEQYF
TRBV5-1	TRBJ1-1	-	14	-	TGCGCCAGCAAGGTCGCCTATTCGGGGGGCGAAGCTTTCTTT	CASKVAYSGGEAFF
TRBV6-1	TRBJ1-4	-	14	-	TGTGCCAGCTCTAGACAGGCAACTAATGAAAAACTGTTTTTT	CASSRQATNEKLFF
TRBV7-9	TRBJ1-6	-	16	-	TGTGCCAGCAGCTTGAACCCCGCCGGGATAACAGCCCCCCTCCACTTT	CASSLNPAGITAPLHF
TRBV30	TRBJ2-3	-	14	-	TGTGCCTGGAGACAGGGATTAAGCACAGATACGCAGTATTTT	CAWRQGLSTDTQYF
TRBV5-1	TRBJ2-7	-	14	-	TGCGCCAGCAGCTTGGAAACAGGGCCCTACGAGCAGTACTTC	CASSLETGPYEQYF
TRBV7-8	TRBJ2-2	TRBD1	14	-	TGTGCCAGCAGCTCCCAGGGGGCGACCGGGGAGCTGTTTTTT	CASSSQGATGELFF
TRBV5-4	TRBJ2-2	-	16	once	TGTGCCAGCAGCTTGGGTACCGGGGCGAACACCGGGGAGCTGTTTTTT	CASSLGTGANTGELFF
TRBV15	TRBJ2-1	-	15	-	TGTGCCACCAGCAGCCGGGACTCTGGACCCAATGAGCAGTTCTTC	CATSSRDSGPNEQFF
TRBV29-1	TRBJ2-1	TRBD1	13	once	TGCAGTGCCGGGACAGGAGAAGACAATGAGCAGTTCTTC	CSAGTGEDNEQFF
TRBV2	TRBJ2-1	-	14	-	TGTGCCAGCAGTGCGCAGTTTTCCTACAATGAGCAGTTCTTC	CASSAQFSYNEQFF